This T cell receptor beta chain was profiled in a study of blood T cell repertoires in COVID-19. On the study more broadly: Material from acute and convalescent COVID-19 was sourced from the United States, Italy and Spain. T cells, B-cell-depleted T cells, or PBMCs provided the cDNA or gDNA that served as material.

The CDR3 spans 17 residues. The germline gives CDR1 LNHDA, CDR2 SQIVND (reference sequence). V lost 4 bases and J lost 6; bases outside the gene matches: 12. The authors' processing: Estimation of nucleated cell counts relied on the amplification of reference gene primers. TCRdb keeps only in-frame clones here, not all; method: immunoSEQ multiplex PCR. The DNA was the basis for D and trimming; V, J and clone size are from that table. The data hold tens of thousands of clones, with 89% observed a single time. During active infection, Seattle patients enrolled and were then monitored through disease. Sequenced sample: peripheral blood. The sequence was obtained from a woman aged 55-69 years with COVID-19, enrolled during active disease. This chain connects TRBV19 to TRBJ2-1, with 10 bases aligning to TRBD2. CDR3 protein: CASSNLRASGGPNEQFF. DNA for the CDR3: TGTGCCAGTAGTAATTTAAGAGCTAGCGGGGGTCCCAATGAGCAGTTCTTC.